The 20 T cell receptor beta chains given below trace back to one sample, sequenced in a study of shared clonotypes between healthy human individuals. Profiled with immunoSEQ multiplex PCR; TCRdb holds only in-frame clones, not every one. The sample includes 1,100,000 or so clones, approximately 80% seen only once; the top ten take approximately 0.52%. The source material was memory CD4+ T cells from PBMCs. The subset was: CD45RA-negative fraction. The receptors were gathered from a man in his late teens or twenties in good health. Some clones in this sample may be carry-over from other donors' samples.

This clone is a singleton in its sample. The chain joins TRBV28 to TRBJ1-1, with a weak D call TRBD1 (5 bases). Germline lookup yields CDR1 MDHEN and CDR2 SYDVKM. CDR3 length: 14 amino acids. The germline V and J ends were trimmed by 6 bases and 0 bases, with 11 bases remaining between them. CDR3 sequence reads: CASSQQTVNTEAFF. CDR3 nucleotides: TGTGCCAGCAGCCAGCAGACAGTGAACACTGAAGCTTTCTTT.

V and J are TRBV30 and TRBJ2-4, with D maybe TRBD1 (6 bases). Germline CDR1 and CDR2: GTSNPN and SVGIG (reference sequence). Trimming cost V 3 bases and J 8 bases, with 11 bases left between them. The CDR3 covers 12 residues. In DNA, the CDR3 is TGTGCCTGGAGGGTCCCAGGGGACATTCAGTACTTC. Translating gives CAWRVPGDIQYF.

A remark on this clone: In the same sample, other DNA sequences code for this CDR3. The rearrangement links TRBV30 to TRBJ2-3, with TRBD1 matching 8 bases. Germline V gene data show CDR1 as GTSNPN and CDR2 as SVGIG (reference sequence). The CDR3 contains 15 residues. The V gene end was trimmed by 5 bases and the J gene end by 1 base; junction bases not matched to a gene: 8. This CDR3 reads CAWSTGGRGTDTQYF. CDR3 nucleotides: TGTGCCTGGTCTACAGGGGGGAGAGGCACAGATACGCAGTATTTT.

The table lists this clone with a count of one. The V gene is TRBV10-3, the J gene TRBJ1-1, with D possibly being TRBD1 (6 bases). Germline CDR1 reads ENHRY; CDR2 reads SYGVKD. Trimming shortened V by 4 bases and J by 0 bases, and 9 bases separated the two germline ends. This CDR3 has 14 amino acids. The CDR3 DNA sequence: TGTGCCATCAGTGTTCAGGGGATGAACACTGAAGCTTTCTTT. Amino acids: CAISVQGMNTEAFF.

Concerning this clone: This is likely an artifact of a read error, given a far larger clone one base away. V usage is TRBV28 and J usage is TRBJ2-7; 12 bases match TRBD1. The germline V gene has CDR1 MDHEN and CDR2 SYDVKM. The J segment lost 6 bases and the V segment lost 3 bases, leaving 3 bases of the junction unmatched. The CDR3 loop spans 14 amino acids. The CDR3 DNA sequence: TGTGCCAGCAGTTTCCGGGACAGGGGGCGCGAGCAGTACTTC. It yields the protein CASSFRDRGREQYF. The whole variable domain, remainder taken from reference TRBV28 and TRBJ2-7, is DVKVTQSSRYLVKRTGEKVFLECVQDMDHENMFWYRQDPGLGLRLIYFSYDVKMKEKGDIPEGYSVSREKKERFSLILESASTNQTSMYLCASSFRDRGREQYFGPGTRLTVT.

The chain links TRBV19 to TRBJ2-3; 14 bases align to TRBD2. V trimming: 4 bases; J trimming: 8 bases; junction bases outside the gene matches: 8. The CDR3 runs 16 residues. CDR1 is LNHDA, CDR2 SQIVND, per germline (reference sequence). CDR3 DNA sequence: TGTGCCAGTAGTACGGGACTAGCGGGAGTCGGCAGTACGCAGTATTTT. This sequence encodes CASSTGLAGVGSTQYF.

This chain uses TRBV7-3 with TRBJ2-3, with 7 bases that match TRBD1. This CDR3 is built from 14 residues. Trimming took 2 bases from V and 6 from J; bases not matched to a gene: 5. Germline V gene lookup returns CDR1 SGHTA and CDR2 FQGTGA. CDR3 DNA sequence: TGTGCCAGCAGCTTATCCGGGACAGACGATACGCAGTATTTT. The encoded protein is CASSLSGTDDTQYF.

The rearrangement joins TRBV5-6 to TRBJ1-1; D is uncertain. The CDR3 covers 16 residues. Germline-derived CDR1 and CDR2 are SGHDT and YYEEEE. V was pared by 1 base and J by 1 base, with 14 bases between. CDR3 loop: CASSLSTSRWNTEAFF. As DNA, the CDR3 is TGTGCCAGCAGCTTGTCGACAAGCCGGTGGAACACTGAAGCTTTCTTT.

This sequence joins TRBV5-5 and TRBJ1-2; D is ambiguous. This CDR3 is built from 15 residues. Trimming pared 5 bases from V and 3 bases from J, leaving 17 bases between. Per the germline V gene, CDR1 is SGHKS and CDR2 is YYEKEE (reference sequence). The CDR3 coding sequence is TGTGCCAGCAGTGCCGCCGCCGGGGTTGACTATGGCTACACCTTC. Amino acids: CASSAAAGVDYGYTF.

Note on this clone: Other DNA sequences of this sample code for an identical CDR3. CDR3 coding DNA: TGTGCCAGCAGTTTAACGAGCTCCTACGAGCAGTACTTC. It is translated as CASSLTSSYEQYF. The chain is built from TRBV27 and TRBJ2-7; D is unresolved. Germline-derived CDR1 and CDR2 are MNHEY and SMNVEV (reference sequence). Trimming took 2 bases from V and 0 from J, leaving 5 bases between them. This CDR3 is 13 amino acids long.

This chain's CDR3 is CASSEVIGQSLYNEQFF. CDR3 bases: TGTGCCAGCAGTGAAGTAATCGGACAAAGCCTCTACAATGAGCAGTTCTTC. The V gene is TRBV2, the J gene TRBJ2-1, with D possibly TRBD1 on 5 matching bases. CDR1 is SNHLY and CDR2 is FYNNEI in the germline V gene. This CDR3 is 17 amino acids long. V was shortened by 1 base and J by 3 bases, with 16 bases between the two germline ends.

The chain has TRBV6-6 and TRBJ2-1; 8 nucleotides line up with TRBD2. The J segment lost 8 bases and the V segment lost 5 bases, leaving 8 bases of the junction unmatched. The CDR3 runs to 14 residues. CDR1 is MNHNY, CDR2 SVGAGI, per germline (reference sequence). The CDR3 protein is CASSPRGGVDEQFF. CDR3 sequence (DNA): TGTGCCAGCAGTCCTCGGGGGGGCGTAGATGAGCAGTTCTTC.

In nucleotides, the CDR3 is TGCGCCAGCAGGGCCTTGTCTAGCGGGAACGAGCAGTACTTC. Its protein product is CASRALSSGNEQYF. The chain employs TRBV5-1 and TRBJ2-7; 9 nucleotides align to TRBD2. The junction had 8 bases not matched to a gene; V was cut back by 5 bases and J by 5 bases. This CDR3 spans 14 amino acids. The germline CDR1 and CDR2 sequences are SGHRS and YFSETQ.

V usage is TRBV5-1 and J usage is TRBJ1-4, with 8 bases matching TRBD1. After removal of 4 bases from V and 8 bases from J, the junction contained 7 bases not matched to a gene. Germline assignment: CDR1 SGHRS and CDR2 YFSETQ. The CDR3 runs 14 residues. CDR3 bases: TGCGCCAGCAGCGGAGGGGGACAGGCGGAAAAACTGTTTTTT. Its protein is CASSGGGQAEKLFF.

This clone was counted only a few times. V and J are TRBV4-1 and TRBJ2-2; tentatively, D is TRBD1 or TRBD2 (6 bases each). The CDR3 loop spans 18 amino acids. V was trimmed by 0 bases and J by 4 bases, leaving 18 bases between them. From germline, CDR1 is MGHRA and CDR2 YSYEKL. The CDR3 region has the DNA TGCGCCAGCAGCCAAGATCTTAGGGGGGCGCAGATCACCGGGGAGCTGTTTTTT. Its translation: CASSQDLRGAQITGELFF.

The V call is TRBV19, the J call TRBJ2-5; D ambiguous. The length of the CDR3 is 13 residues. The V gene's germline CDR1 is LNHDA and CDR2 SQIVND (reference sequence). V was clipped by 5 bases and J by 3 bases, with 10 bases between them. The DNA of the CDR3 is TGTGCCAGTAGTCCCAGGACCGAAGAGACCCAGTACTTC. Its protein is CASSPRTEETQYF.

This clone was seen a single time. The chain has TRBV6-5 and TRBJ1-2; D is possibly TRBD1 (5 bases). Germline CDR1 and CDR2: MNHEY and SVGAGI. V was cut by 0 bases and J by 8 bases, with 10 bases left in between. This CDR3 is built from 13 residues. The CDR3 reads CASSYSATGGYTF. CDR3 nucleotides: TGTGCCAGCAGTTACTCTGCAACAGGCGGCTACACCTTC.

This clone was counted once. The J gene is TRBJ2-7, the V gene TRBV6-5, with D maybe TRBD2 (6 bases). Per the germline V gene, CDR1 is MNHEY and CDR2 is SVGAGI. Trimming left V 5 bases short and J 6 bases short, with 14 bases between. This CDR3 contains 13 residues. In nucleotides, the CDR3 is TGTGCCAGCAGTAAGGTCGGCGGGGTCGAGCAGTACTTC. Encoded protein: CASSKVGGVEQYF.

The rearrangement links TRBV6-1 to TRBJ2-1; weak D call: TRBD1 (6 bases). V lost 6 bases and J 15 bases, leaving 21 bases between the germline ends. Germline-derived CDR1 and CDR2 are MNHNS and SASEGT. This CDR3 has 13 residues. The CDR3 bases are TGTGCCAGCAGACGACAGGTGGAAACCCCGGTGTTCTTC. Protein product: CASRRQVETPVFF.

A word on this clone: The same CDR3 also results from other DNA sequences found in this sample. The chain employs TRBV9 and TRBJ2-1; 7 bases agree with TRBD2. V lost 0 bases, J lost 4 bases, and 4 bases stayed unmatched. Germline CDR1 SGDLS, CDR2 YYNGEE. The CDR3 spans 15 residues. CDR3 DNA: TGTGCCAGCAGCGTAGGCGGGAGCGGTTACAATGAGCAGTTCTTC. Translating gives CASSVGGSGYNEQFF.